The present TCR beta chain was sequenced within a study of T cells in localized non-small cell lung cancer. Study outcomes and limitations: Only one tumor region was sequenced, so heterogeneity remains possible. In uninvolved adjacent lung, T cell clonality reached its highest value, exceeding tumor.

Details on this clone: Antigen specificity is unknown.

The table came from immunoSEQ multiplex PCR; TCRdb's copy has only in-frame clones and leaves some out. The sample holds about 30,000 clones, about 89% seen once. The ends lost 6 bases at V and 4 bases at J; junction bases unmatched: 12. Germline V lookup: CDR1 MRHNA, CDR2 SNTAGT. The CDR3 loop spans 16 amino acids. Sequencing was performed on PBMCs, taken before any cancer treatment. The rearrangement links TRBV6-4 to TRBJ1-2, with 9 bases that match TRBD1. The receptor was isolated from a man aged 40-75 years with stage II lung adenocarcinoma. The CDR3 DNA sequence: TGTGCCAGCAGCCGCAGCGGACAGGGGCACATCTATGGCTACACCTTC. Translation gives CASSRSGQGHIYGYTF.